This T cell receptor beta chain was sequenced for a study of cytomegalovirus exposure and HLA in healthy donors. Study-level points and caveats: Testing in vitro showed three CMV-associated chains specific for CMV antigens.

Regarding this clone: What it binds is unknown.

Per germline, CDR1 LNHNV and CDR2 YYDKDF (reference sequence). Trimming cost V 8 bases and J 2 bases, with 11 bases left between them. CDR3 size: 13 residues. Sequencing was performed with immunoSEQ multiplex PCR; in TCRdb, only in-frame clones are kept and a portion is missing. The table includes about 360,000 clones, 86% detected once. The chain employs TRBV15 and TRBJ2-3, with a weak D call TRBD1 (6 bases). This clonotype originated in a woman younger than 35 in good health and CMV-seronegative. Sequenced input: PBMCs. The CDR3 sequence: CATRTVHTDTQYF. The DNA of the CDR3 is TGTGCCACCCGGACAGTACACACAGATACGCAGTATTTT.